This T cell receptor beta chain appears in the sequencing data of a study of T cell responses to AZD1222 COVID-19 vaccine (dated by TCRdb to about 2021). Broadly, across the study: AZD1222 recipients with second doses at about 4 weeks or about 12 weeks were pooled, because spike-specific TCR depth and breadth did not differ between schedules. A total of 230 to 250 trial participants underwent TCR sequencing, of whom 207 received two doses of AZD1222 and some 25 received two doses of the MenACWY control vaccine. Trial participants were enrolled by age into subgroups of 18-55, 56-69 and 70-plus years, and around 150, 29 and 61 TCR-sequenced participants, respectively, were included in these subgroups. What the research found in general, with its limitations: A significant rise in spike-specific TCR breadth and depth was observed after two AZD1222 doses relative to day 0 and relative to MenACWY recipients. Most participants were white British and females outnumbered males, and the authors suggested that clonal diversity may have been underestimated. CD4 TCRs associated with the vaccine covered the entire spike protein, and the dominant responses were in regions 160-218 and 743-854. Reportedly, almost half of the unique spike-specific TCRs recognized epitopes lying outside the regions that are mutated in the B.1.351 and B.1.1.7 variants. The 56-69-year group was small, and its depth increase did not reach significance, likely because of low power. No day 14 peak-response samples were available, so repertoires were characterized only after the peak T cell response. Only six AZD1222 recipients were SARS-CoV-2 seropositive at baseline, limiting conclusions about previously exposed vaccinees.

Of note for this clone: The antigen this receptor binds is unknown. Base qualities are not provided; no much larger clone lies one nucleotide away.

In the paper's terms, the time point label means: baseline before first vaccination. The vaccinee samples were drawn from two UK trials, COV001 and COV002, one of which was a single-blind randomized controlled phase 2/3 trial testing AZD1222 (ChAdOx1 nCoV-19) in healthy adults. For TCRbeta chain sequencing, PBMC samples from trial participants were taken at day 0 and at day 28 after the second dose. The CDR3 regions of human TCRbeta chains were subjected to immunosequencing. In the source study's methods: Repertoire TCRs were checked for matches against a reference library of SARS-CoV-2-specific TCRs that had been generated using the MIRA antigen-specificity platform. Breadth meant the fraction of unique TCRs that were SARS-CoV-2-associated, whereas depth meant the fraction of total T cells that were SARS-CoV-2-associated. Each spike-specific TCR was assigned to its reactive spike region and to a CD4 or CD8 class using the MIRA data. Log10-transformed breadth and depth values were compared by one-way ANOVA with Sidak's multiple comparisons tests. TCRdb's version of the immuneACCESS table is confined to in-frame rearrangements and falls short of the full clone set. An unresolved V gene accounts for under half of the shortfall where checked; the remainder is of unknown origin. Clone size and the V and J calls come from that table; the DNA yielded D and trimming. In all, the sample holds about 110,000 clones, and about nine tenths of those were seen once. The ten largest clones take up approximately 5.5% of the sample.

The CDR1 and CDR2 encoded by the germline V gene are SGHRS and YFSETQ. V is cut by 1 base and J by 2 bases, and the space between the germline ends is 9 bases. Taken from cysteine to phenylalanine, the CDR3 has 15 residues. Here the CDR3 DNA is all that survives: 45 bases in frame from base 1. The source material was peripheral blood, sampled on day 0 of AZD1222 vaccination. Recombination linked TRBV5-1 to TRBJ2-2, with the D gene possibly TRBD1 or TRBD2, each one fitting 6 bases. The receptor was derived from an adult in good health. DNA sequence: TGCGCCAGCAGCTTGAGGGGGGCCAACACCGGGGAGCTGTTTTTT. It specifies CASSLRGANTGELFF.